The 21 T cell receptor beta chains below all came from one sample that was sequenced in a study of low-dose radiotherapy and immunotherapy resistance in tumors. Time point defined: before trial treatment. TRAV and TRBV primers primed cDNA for both TCRalpha and TCRbeta. PCR amplification of the TCRs was performed with Phusion for 20 to 25 PCR cycles, and it relied on a constant-region primer together with a V-primer adapter. One entry per CDR3 protein results from TCRdb running MiXCR on the reads. This sample has approximately 90,000 distinct CDR3 sequences, with 15% to 20% found just once. The starting material was PBMCs, obtained before treatment. Receptors originate from a male donor with prostate cancer.

This clonotype was counted at least ten times. This chain joins TRBV7-9 and TRBJ2-1, with D tentatively TRBD1 or TRBD2 (6 bases each). The CDR3 contains 13 residues. Deletions cut 7 bases from V and 7 bases from J, with 14 bases between. CDR1 and CDR2 (germline): SEHNR, FQNEAQ (reference sequence). The chain's CDR3 is CASTWGAKNEQFF. The CDR3 region has the DNA TGTGCCAGCACCTGGGGGGCAAAAAATGAGCAGTTCTTC.

Many counts were recorded for this clonotype. The V gene is TRBV7-6, the J gene TRBJ2-3; 9 positions match TRBD1. V lost 5 bases to trimming and J lost 4 bases; unmatched junction nucleotides: 7. The CDR3 sequence is 15 residues long. Germline V CDR1 and CDR2: SGHVS, FNYEAQ. The chain's CDR3 is CASSPWTGVPDTQYF. The CDR3 nucleotides read TGTGCCAGCAGCCCGTGGACAGGGGTGCCAGATACGCAGTATTTT.

The table lists this clonotype with many counts. The chain carries TRBV19 and TRBJ1-2, with D unclear. The CDR3 has 14 amino acids. Germline V CDR1 and CDR2: LNHDA, SQIVND (reference sequence). Trimming stripped 9 bases from V and 1 base from J, with 15 bases between. The DNA of the CDR3 is TGTGCCAGCACCTTATGGAAGAATAACTATGGCTACACCTTC. It codes for CASTLWKNNYGYTF.

The table lists this clonotype with many counts. V gene TRBV20-1 combines with J gene TRBJ2-4, with no clear D. The CDR3 length is 15 residues. CDR1 and CDR2 (germline): DFQATT, SNEGSKA (reference sequence). Trimming cost V 3 bases and J 0 bases, with 12 bases left between them. DNA for the CDR3: TGCAGTGCTAGGTCGGCAGACTTAGCCAAAAACATTCAGTACTTC. This sequence encodes CSARSADLAKNIQYF.

V gene TRBV29-1 combines with J gene TRBJ2-7; tentatively, D is TRBD1 or TRBD2 (5 bases each). From germline, CDR1 is SQVTM and CDR2 ANQGSEA. V lost 2 bases and J 5 bases, leaving 16 bases between the germline ends. The CDR3 is 14 residues long. CDR3 sequence: CSVEKTGGVNEQYF. DNA of the CDR3: TGCAGCGTTGAAAAAACAGGAGGCGTGAACGAGCAGTACTTC.

This clonotype was observed many times. The gene calls are TRBV20-1 and TRBJ2-3; D might be TRBD2 (6 bases). The germline V gene has CDR1 DFQATT and CDR2 SNEGSKA (reference sequence). Trimming removed 0 bases from V and 2 bases from J, with 12 bases in between. The CDR3 consists of 15 residues. CDR3 amino acids: CSARDRLAHTDTQYF. The CDR3 DNA reads TGCAGTGCTAGAGATAGGCTAGCGCACACAGATACGCAGTATTTT.

This clonotype showed up many times. The chain uses TRBV7-9 and TRBJ2-7; TRBD2 is a possible D gene (5 bases). CDR1 and CDR2 from the germline V gene are SEHNR and FQNEAQ (reference sequence). Trimming left V 3 bases short and J 4 bases short, with 7 bases between. The CDR3 has 12 residues. CDR3 loop: CASSLGVYEQYF. In DNA, the CDR3 is TGTGCCAGCAGCTTGGGAGTTTACGAGCAGTACTTC.

This clonotype was found many times. The chain couples TRBV5-1 to TRBJ2-7, with TRBD1 matching 10 bases. The CDR3 contains 17 residues. V dropped 0 bases and J dropped 3; count of bases not matched to a gene: 9. The germline CDR1 and CDR2 sequences are SGHRS and YFSETQ. The CDR3, as DNA: TGCGCCAGCAGCTTGGTGCGAGACAGGGGGCTCCACTACGAGCAGTACTTC. This gives the protein CASSLVRDRGLHYEQYF.

Many counts were recorded for this clonotype. This chain joins TRBV12-3 or TRBV12-4 and TRBJ2-1; tentatively, D is TRBD1 or TRBD2 (7 bases each). V was shortened by 5 bases and J by 7 bases, with 18 bases between the two germline ends. The CDR3 has 15 residues. The DNA of the CDR3 is TGTGCCAGCAGTAAGGGGGCGGGAGTGGAAAATGAGCAGTTCTTC. The encoded protein is CASSKGAGVENEQFF.

This clonotype was counted ten times or more. The V and J genes are TRBV29-1 and TRBJ2-3, with D uncertain. CDR1 and CDR2 from the germline V gene are SQVTM and ANQGSEA. Trimming cost V 8 bases and J 3 bases, with 9 bases left between them. The CDR3 loop spans 11 amino acids. The CDR3 protein is CSQSLTDTQYF. The CDR3 nucleotides are TGCAGCCAGTCCCTAACAGATACGCAGTATTTT.

Ten or more counts support this clonotype. The chain recombines TRBV6-2 or TRBV6-3 with TRBJ2-4, with 8 nucleotides matching TRBD2. The germline V gene encodes CDR1 MNHEY and CDR2 SVGEGT. The length of the CDR3 is 14 residues. V lost 5 bases and J lost 6; bases outside the gene matches: 6. CDR3 loop: CASSEGGGPNIQYF. Written as DNA, the CDR3 is TGTGCCAGCAGTGAAGGCGGGGGGCCAAACATTCAGTACTTC.

This clonotype was observed at least ten times. V is TRBV12-3 or TRBV12-4 and J is TRBJ1-2; the match to TRBD1 covers 7 bases. The trim removed 7 bases at V and 4 bases at J, leaving 6 bases unmatched. The CDR3 loop spans 13 amino acids. The CDR3 DNA reads TGTGCCAGCACGGGAGGGGGCGCCTATGGCTACACCTTC. Protein: CASTGGGAYGYTF.

The rearrangement uses TRBV6-1 and TRBJ2-3; TRBD2 aligns across 9 bases. V gave up 9 bases and J gave up 5 bases; unmatched junction bases: 9. The CDR3 has 14 amino acids. Germline V gene lookup returns CDR1 MNHNS and CDR2 SASEGT. The CDR3 is CASTIGAGGDTQYF. CDR3 sequence (DNA): TGTGCCAGTACTATCGGAGCGGGGGGAGATACGCAGTATTTT.

The chain employs TRBV5-1 and TRBJ1-5; D might be TRBD1 (6 bases). The CDR3 is made up of 14 amino acids. Germline V gives CDR1 SGHRS, CDR2 YFSETQ. Trimming took 0 bases from V and 9 from J, leaving 13 bases between them. The CDR3: CASSLEGGRGPQHF. In nucleotides, the CDR3 is TGCGCCAGCAGCTTGGAGGGGGGCCGTGGGCCCCAGCATTTT.

The CDR3 DNA sequence: TGCAGTGCTCCGGCGGACCTTAACACTGAAGCTTTCTTT. Its protein product is CSAPADLNTEAFF. This rearrangement joins TRBV20-1 to TRBJ1-1, with D hard to call. This CDR3 has 13 residues. The germline V gene has CDR1 DFQATT and CDR2 SNEGSKA (reference sequence). V lost 5 bases and J 2 bases, leaving 12 bases between the germline ends.

The chain is built from TRBV12-3 or TRBV12-4 and TRBJ2-3; 13 bases are a match to TRBD2. CDR3 size: 19 residues. V lost 3 bases, J lost 1 base, and 10 bases stayed unmatched. This CDR3 reads CASSFVARLAGGGTDTQYF. CDR3 nucleotide sequence: TGTGCCAGCAGTTTCGTGGCCCGACTAGCGGGGGGCGGCACAGATACGCAGTATTTT.

This clonotype was recorded many times. An end of the junction does not agree with germline; a read error may underlie this. V is TRBV6-1 and J is TRBJ1-1, with a tentative D call TRBD1 (5 bases). The CDR3 spans 12 residues. CDR1 and CDR2 from the germline V gene are MNHNS and SASEGT. Here the CDR3 DNA reads TGTGCCAGCAGTGGGGCAGGGACTGGAGCTTTCTTT. Its translation: CASSGAGTGAFF.

This clonotype showed up many times. The genes are TRBV7-6 and TRBJ2-7, with TRBD1 identical over 10 bases. Germline-derived CDR1 and CDR2 are SGHVS and FNYEAQ. The CDR3 extends over 15 amino acids. V shed 1 base, J shed 5 bases, and the junction held 5 bases outside the gene matches. The CDR3 sequence is CASSLVPGQGNEQYF. DNA of the CDR3: TGTGCCAGCAGCTTAGTCCCGGGACAGGGGAACGAGCAGTACTTC.

This clonotype showed up many times. The chain couples TRBV13 to TRBJ2-7, with 9 bases aligning to TRBD1. The CDR3 is 13 amino acids. Trimming cost V 5 bases and J 5 bases; bases outside gene matches: 4. CDR1 and CDR2 from the germline V gene are PRHDT and FYEKMQ (reference sequence). The CDR3 sequence: CASSDRGMDEQYF. CDR3 nucleotide sequence: TGTGCCAGCAGCGACAGGGGGATGGACGAGCAGTACTTC.

CDR3 coding DNA: TGTGCCAGCAGCCCTCGGCGAGCGGGAGTCACAGATACGCAGTATTTT. Protein product: CASSPRRAGVTDTQYF. The gene calls are TRBV2 and TRBJ2-3; 8 bases align to TRBD2. The CDR3 spans 16 residues. CDR1 is SNHLY, CDR2 FYNNEI, per germline. Trimming took 6 bases from V and 2 from J; bases not matched to a gene: 10.

The J gene is TRBJ1-2, the V gene TRBV5-1, with 11 bases that match TRBD1. The V and J ends lost 4 bases and 7 bases, in that order; junction bases with no gene match: 3. CDR1 is SGHRS and CDR2 is YFSETQ in the germline V gene. The CDR3 is 13 residues long. DNA of the CDR3: TGCGCCAGCAGCAACGGACAGGGGGCTGGCTACACCTTC. Its protein product is CASSNGQGAGYTF.